The 21 T cell receptor beta chains presented below share a single source sample, sequenced in a study of read filtering for tumor transcriptome and immune sequencing. From about 0.4 ug of RNA, a library with molecular barcoded alpha/delta and beta/gamma adaptors was made. TCRdb itself ran the reads through MiXCR, one entry per CDR3 protein. The sample includes 75,000 to 95,000 distinct CDR3 sequences, 20% to 25% seen only once; the top ten take around 10%. The source material was a population of CD138-negative cells sorted from bone marrow. The receptors here all came from a donor aged 40 or older with multiple myeloma.

The sample holds many counts of this clonotype. The chain is built from TRBV4-1 and TRBJ2-5; D is undetermined. Per germline, CDR1 MGHRA and CDR2 YSYEKL. This CDR3 is built from 14 residues. V shed 1 base and J shed 1 base, with 7 bases lying between them. CDR3 in DNA: TGCGCCAGCAGCCAAGCGGTACCCCAAGAGACCCAGTACTTC. Its protein is CASSQAVPQETQYF.

In its sample, this clonotype was seen many times. V gene TRBV20-1 combines with J gene TRBJ2-7; TRBD2 matches at 8 bases. Looked up from germline, CDR1 is DFQATT and CDR2 is SNEGSKA (reference sequence). Losses at the gene ends were 5 bases for V and 3 bases for J; bases not matched to a gene: 6. This CDR3 spans 13 amino acids. The CDR3 nucleotides are TGCAGTGCTCCGCGGACTAGCCGCTACGAGCAGTACTTC. It yields the protein CSAPRTSRYEQYF.

The CDR3 coding sequence is TGCAGCGTTCGGACAGGGGCCCTCGAGCAGTACTTC. Its translation is CSVRTGALEQYF. The chain links TRBV29-1 to TRBJ2-7; 9 bases agree with TRBD1. CDR1 is SQVTM, CDR2 ANQGSEA, per germline. J was trimmed by 6 bases and V by 5 bases; bases with no gene match: 5. This CDR3 contains 12 residues.

This clonotype appeared many times. The CDR3 spells CASSFSNTGELFF. The CDR3 DNA reads TGTGCCAGCAGCTTTTCGAACACCGGGGAGCTGTTTTTT. The V call is TRBV11-2, the J call TRBJ2-2; no firm D call. The CDR3 runs to 13 residues. Trimming removed 3 bases at V and 0 bases at J, with 2 bases between. Germline V gene sequence: CDR1 SGHAT, CDR2 FQNNGV.

In its sample, this clonotype was seen many times. The rearrangement links TRBV28 to TRBJ2-3; D possibly corresponds to TRBD2 (6 bases). V was cut by 2 bases and J by 6 bases, with 6 bases left in between. This CDR3 spans 12 amino acids. CDR1 is MDHEN, CDR2 SYDVKM, per germline. CDR3 DNA sequence: TGTGCCAGCAGTTTACTAGCGGATACGCAGTATTTT. Residues: CASSLLADTQYF.

This clonotype was recorded many times. The chain recombines TRBV12-3 or TRBV12-4 with TRBJ2-1; D could derive from TRBD1 or TRBD2 (6 bases each). CDR3 size: 15 residues. Trimming removed 2 bases from V and 4 bases from J, with 12 bases in between. This CDR3 reads CASSLRGEVYNEQFF. The CDR3 DNA is TGTGCCAGCAGTTTAAGGGGGGAGGTATACAATGAGCAGTTCTTC.

The chain recombines TRBV5-4 with TRBJ2-3, with D perhaps being TRBD1 or TRBD2 (5 bases each). Germline V CDR1 and CDR2: SGHNT, YYREEE (reference sequence). There are 15 residues in the CDR3. The V end lost 4 bases, the J end lost 0 bases, and 12 bases lay between the germline ends. The CDR3 sequence: CASSLGVSSTDTQYF. CDR3 nucleotides: TGTGCCAGCAGCCTGGGGGTGTCTAGCACAGATACGCAGTATTTT. The full variable domain, its missing parts supplied by reference TRBV5-4 and TRBJ2-3, is ETGVTQSPTHLIKTRGQQVTLRCSSQSGHNTVSWYQQALGQGPQFIFQYYREEENGRGNFPPRFSGLQFPNYSSELNVNALELDDSALYLCASSLGVSSTDTQYFGPGTRLTVL.

This clonotype showed up just a few times. This chain links TRBV6-2 or TRBV6-3 with TRBJ1-5; TRBD1 aligns across 9 bases. The junction had 3 bases not matched to a gene; V was cut back by 6 bases and J by 6 bases. From germline, CDR1 is MNHEY and CDR2 SVGEGT. This CDR3 contains 13 residues. This chain's CDR3 is CASRLTGGQPQHF. The CDR3 nucleotides are TGTGCCAGCAGACTGACAGGGGGTCAGCCCCAGCATTTT.

This clonotype was seen ten or more times. The genes are TRBV6-6 and TRBJ2-3; maybe TRBD2 (7 bases). V gave up 7 bases and J gave up 2 bases, with 16 bases separating them. CDR3 length equals 15 residues. Germline V gene data show CDR1 as MNHNY and CDR2 as SVGAGI (reference sequence). The CDR3 spells CASIPGGLITDTQYF. The CDR3 coding sequence is TGTGCCAGCATCCCGGGGGGCCTAATCACAGATACGCAGTATTTT.

As to this clonotype: This sequence may be a read error, since a much larger clone differs from it by one base. The rearrangement joins TRBV19 to TRBJ1-5; 10 bases are shared with TRBD1. CDR3 length: 13 residues. From germline, CDR1 is LNHDA and CDR2 SQIVND (reference sequence). The CDR3 loop is CASSGDRGKPKHF. CDR3 DNA sequence: TGTGCCAGTAGTGGGGACAGGGGCAAGCCCAAGCATTTT.

Of note for this clonotype: A read error may be the cause here, since a much bigger clone is one base away. The chain uses TRBV6-1 and TRBJ2-7; tentatively, D is TRBD1 (6 bases). Germline V lookup: CDR1 MNHNS, CDR2 SASEGT. This CDR3 comprises 11 residues. V gave up 7 bases and J gave up 11 bases, with 15 bases separating them. CDR3 nucleotides: TGTGCCAGCATATTAGCACAGGGAAAGTACTTC. As protein: CASILAQGKYF.

By share of the sample, this clonotype is medium-sized. This sequence joins TRBV27 and TRBJ2-5; the match to TRBD1 covers 7 bases. V lost 8 bases to trimming and J lost 5 bases; unmatched junction nucleotides: 8. This CDR3 comprises 13 residues. The germline V gene has CDR1 MNHEY and CDR2 SMNVEV (reference sequence). This CDR3 is CASSTGTGETQYF. The CDR3 DNA is TGTGCCAGCTCGACAGGGACGGGGGAGACCCAGTACTTC.

On this clonotype: In this CDR3 the conserved last residue, phenylalanine or tryptophan, is missing, so a read error is likely. This sequence joins TRBV5-1 and TRBJ2-3, with TRBD2 identical over 9 bases. The CDR3 is 15 residues long. The V and J ends lost 0 bases and 2 bases, in that order; junction bases with no gene match: 1. The germline V gene encodes CDR1 SGHRS and CDR2 YFSETQ. The CDR3 loop reads CASSLGLAVTDTQYS. In nucleotides, the CDR3 is TGCGCCAGCAGCTTGGGACTAGCGGTCACAGATACGCAGTATTCT.

This clonotype was seen only a few times. For the CDR3, the DNA is TGTGCCAGCAGGGGTAGCGGGGGGGCTGGAACCGGGGAGCTGTTTTTT. Translation: CASRGSGGAGTGELFF. V usage is TRBV7-8 and J usage is TRBJ2-2; 11 bases are a match to TRBD2. The CDR3 runs 16 residues. Germline CDR1 SGHVS, CDR2 FQNEAQ. After removal of 6 bases from V and 5 bases from J, the junction contained 8 bases not matched to a gene.

This clonotype was seen ten or more times. The chain couples TRBV28 to TRBJ2-3; 9 bases line up with TRBD2. This CDR3 spans 15 amino acids. Trimming took 5 bases from V and 2 from J; bases not matched to a gene: 5. Germline CDR1 reads MDHEN; CDR2 reads SYDVKM. The CDR3 is CASSTTSGHTDTQYF. The CDR3 coding sequence is TGTGCCAGCAGTACGACTAGCGGTCACACAGATACGCAGTATTTT.

This clonotype was seen repeatedly, ten times or more. J is TRBJ2-7 and V is TRBV2; TRBD1 matches at 10 bases. The CDR3 runs to 14 residues. V lost 5 bases and J lost 5; bases outside the gene matches: 6. Germline CDR1 is SNHLY and CDR2 is FYNNEI. As DNA, the CDR3 is TGTGCCAGCAGTAGGGACAGGGGCCCCCACGAGCAGTACTTC. It yields the protein CASSRDRGPHEQYF. The whole variable domain, filled in from reference TRBV2 and TRBJ2-7, reads EPEVTQTPSHQVTQMGQEVILRCVPISNHLYFYWYRQILGQKVEFLVSFYNNEISEKSEIFDDQFSVERPDGSNFTLKIRSTKLEDSAMYFCASSRDRGPHEQYFGPGTRLTVT.

This clonotype was found many times. The chain uses TRBV7-2 and TRBJ2-1; D not resolved. V was trimmed by 3 bases and J by 9 bases, leaving 6 bases between them. Germline V CDR1 and CDR2: SGHTA, FQGNSA. CDR3 length: 11 amino acids. This chain's CDR3 is CASSLAIEQFF. The DNA of the CDR3 is TGTGCCAGCAGCTTGGCTATTGAGCAGTTCTTC.

Many counts were recorded for this clonotype. The CDR3 DNA reads TGTGCCAGCAGCCCCCGGGGCGCCTACAATGAGCAGTTCTTC. Translating gives CASSPRGAYNEQFF. This chain connects TRBV5-6 to TRBJ2-1; D may match TRBD1 or TRBD2 (5 bases each). Between the trimmed V and J ends, which lost 4 bases and 2 bases, there was a span of 10 bases. CDR3 length: 14 amino acids. Germline CDR1 SGHDT, CDR2 YYEEEE.

This clonotype has at least ten counts. This chain uses TRBV7-9 with TRBJ1-1; D is uncertain. This CDR3 comprises 15 residues. The V and J ends lost 5 bases and 0 bases respectively, with 13 bases between them. CDR1 and CDR2 from the germline V gene are SEHNR and FQNEAQ (reference sequence). CDR3: CASSPRRVLNTEAFF. CDR3 nucleotide sequence: TGTGCCAGCAGCCCGAGAAGGGTGTTGAACACTGAAGCTTTCTTT.

In its sample, this clonotype was seen many times. The chain links TRBV7-2 to TRBJ2-1, with a tentative D call TRBD2 (5 bases). The V gene's germline CDR1 is SGHTA and CDR2 FQGNSA. The CDR3 is made up of 14 amino acids. Trimming removed 8 bases from V and 10 bases from J, with 21 bases in between. In nucleotides, the CDR3 is TGTGCCAGCGGCCAGTGGCTAGCAAGCAAGGAGCAGTTCTTC. Translated: CASGQWLASKEQFF.

This clonotype was detected a few times. A much larger clonotype is one base distant, so this may be a read error. In nucleotides, the CDR3 is TGTGCCAGCAGCTTAATGGTCAGGGGGCGGGAGACCCAGTACTTC. Translated, it gives CASSLMVRGRETQYF. The chain uses TRBV11-2 and TRBJ2-5; 8 nucleotides agree with TRBD1. Germline V gene data show CDR1 as SGHAT and CDR2 as FQNNGV. The CDR3 length is 15 residues. Trimming took 2 bases from V and 5 from J; bases not matched to a gene: 7. Variable domain in full (rest from reference TRBV11-2 and TRBJ2-5): EAGVAQSPRYKIIEKRQSVAFWCNPISGHATLYWYQQILGQGPKLLIQFQNNGVVDDSQLPKDRFSAERLKGVDSTLKIQPAKLEDSAVYLCASSLMVRGRETQYFGPGTRLLVL.